The present T cell receptor beta chain was sequenced within a study of T cell repertoires in cytomegalovirus infection. Study in general: Public TCR beta signatures indicated both CMV infection and matching HLA type.

Concerning this clonotype: The antigen remains unidentified.

TCRdb re-called the reads with MiXCR, one entry per CDR3 protein. The sample includes some 590,000 distinct CDR3 sequences, 35% to 50% of them seen just once. Broader study findings: Totalled public TCR beta family frequency picked out people who carried CMV plus the relevant HLA. HLA-C-restricted CMV-specific TCR beta clonotypes were dominant in the ex vivo response.

This CDR3 has 13 amino acids. The V end was cut by 0 bases, the J end by 3 bases, with 6 bases between. The germline CDR1 and CDR2 sequences are DFQATT and SNEGSKA (reference sequence). The origin of this receptor is a human donor in good health (CMV status not recorded). Some clones in this sample may be carry-over from other donors' samples. Here the sequenced sample was cultured PBMCs, taken from culture after CMV antigen stimulation. The rearrangement uses TRBV20-1 and TRBJ2-1, with D unclear. The CDR3 reads CSARDPFYNEQFF. CDR3 nucleotide sequence: TGCAGTGCTAGAGACCCCTTCTACAATGAGCAGTTCTTC.